The 19 T cell receptor beta chains in this list originate from one sample, sequenced in a study of lymphopenia after photon versus proton radiotherapy. Sequencing was performed with immunoSEQ multiplex PCR; in TCRdb, only in-frame clones are kept and a portion is missing. The data hold about 16,000 clones, with around 86% observed a single time. The specimen comprised peripheral blood, sampled from a patient treated with proton-based radiotherapy. The receptors derive from a man in his 70s with pancreatic cancer.

The rearrangement links TRBV5-4 to TRBJ2-7; 13 positions agree with TRBD2. J gave up 2 bases and V 4 bases, and 3 bases lay outside the gene matches. The CDR3 spans 15 residues. CDR1 and CDR2 (germline): SGHNT, YYREEE (reference sequence). CDR3 sequence: CASSLGTSGTYEQYF. For the CDR3, the DNA is TGTGCCAGCAGCCTAGGGACTAGCGGGACCTACGAGCAGTACTTC.

The V call is TRBV2, the J call TRBJ2-7, with 9 bases fitting TRBD2. Germline lookup yields CDR1 SNHLY and CDR2 FYNNEI. This CDR3 region has 14 residues. Trimming removed 4 bases from V and 4 bases from J; junction bases left unmatched: 5. The CDR3 DNA is TGTGCCAGCAGTGCAGGAGCGGGAGGTTACGAGCAGTACTTC. Translating it yields CASSAGAGGYEQYF.

This sequence joins TRBV18 and TRBJ2-1, with 7 bases fitting TRBD1. The ends lost 8 bases at V and 6 bases at J; junction bases unmatched: 10. The germline V gene encodes CDR1 KGHSH and CDR2 LQKENI. This CDR3 spans 14 amino acids. The DNA of the CDR3 is TGTGCCAGCAGCCCGGACAGGACAAGCAATGAGCAGTTCTTC. Protein sequence: CASSPDRTSNEQFF.

This clone occurred a few times. The gene calls are TRBV2 and TRBJ2-1; TRBD1 matches 9 bases. The CDR3 covers 14 residues. The germline V gene has CDR1 SNHLY and CDR2 FYNNEI. V dropped 7 bases and J dropped 7; count of bases not matched to a gene: 8. CDR3 DNA sequence: TGTGCCAGCAATACCTTCGGGACAGGGAATGAGCAGTTCTTC. Its protein is CASNTFGTGNEQFF. The full variable domain, rest sourced from reference TRBV2 and TRBJ2-1, is EPEVTQTPSHQVTQMGQEVILRCVPISNHLYFYWYRQILGQKVEFLVSFYNNEISEKSEIFDDQFSVERPDGSNFTLKIRSTKLEDSAMYFCASNTFGTGNEQFFGPGTRLTVL.

J is TRBJ1-1 and V is TRBV18; the D gene is possibly TRBD1 (6 bases). Germline lookup yields CDR1 KGHSH and CDR2 LQKENI. The V and J ends lost 3 bases and 0 bases respectively, with 11 bases between them. The CDR3 spans 15 residues. CDR3 amino acids: CASSPRTELNTEAFF. In DNA form, the CDR3 reads TGTGCCAGCTCACCCCGGACAGAACTGAACACTGAAGCTTTCTTT.

The table lists this clone with a few counts. This chain links TRBV4-1 with TRBJ1-5; 11 bases map to TRBD1. The CDR3 loop spans 18 amino acids. Trimming took 1 base from V and 4 from J; bases not matched to a gene: 9. Looked up from germline, CDR1 is MGHRA and CDR2 is YSYEKL. CDR3: CASSQGGLGTGGNQPQHF. The DNA of the CDR3 is TGCGCCAGCAGCCAAGGAGGGTTGGGGACAGGGGGAAATCAGCCCCAGCATTTT.

The chain recombines TRBV5-4 with TRBJ2-6, with D perhaps assigned TRBD1 or TRBD2 (6 bases each). The CDR3 has 18 amino acids. The V end lost 4 bases, the J end lost 2 bases, and 19 bases lay between the germline ends. CDR1 and CDR2 from the germline V gene are SGHNT and YYREEE (reference sequence). The CDR3 protein is CASSPGGTRWAGANVLTF. The CDR3 bases are TGTGCCAGCAGCCCCGGGGGCACCCGCTGGGCTGGGGCCAACGTCCTGACTTTC.

The chain has TRBV2 and TRBJ2-7; tentatively, D is TRBD1 or TRBD2 (6 bases each). CDR3 length: 16 amino acids. Between the trimmed V and J ends, which lost 6 bases and 0 bases, there was a span of 18 bases. Looked up from germline, CDR1 is SNHLY and CDR2 is FYNNEI. The CDR3: CASRDGGGQVSYEQYF. The CDR3 nucleotides read TGTGCCAGCAGAGACGGAGGGGGACAAGTCTCCTACGAGCAGTACTTC.

The rearrangement joins TRBV11-2 to TRBJ1-2; perhaps TRBD1 as D (5 bases). Germline loops: CDR1 SGHAT, CDR2 FQNNGV. Trimming removed 5 bases at V and 4 bases at J, with 14 bases between. This CDR3 spans 14 amino acids. CDR3 sequence reads: CASSPGGGSYGYTF. The CDR3 DNA reads TGTGCCAGCAGCCCCGGCGGGGGTAGCTATGGCTACACCTTC.

J is TRBJ1-3 and V is TRBV13; TRBD1 is a possible D gene (6 bases). Germline V gene lookup returns CDR1 PRHDT and CDR2 FYEKMQ (reference sequence). With 5 bases removed from V and 1 base from J, the gap between germline ends came to 21 bases. The CDR3 extends over 18 amino acids. CDR3: CASSPPYRGGNSGNTIYF. DNA of the CDR3: TGTGCCAGCAGCCCACCTTATCGAGGGGGGAATTCTGGAAACACCATATATTTT. Variable domain in full (rest from reference TRBV13 and TRBJ1-3): AAGVIQSPRHLIKEKRETATLKCYPIPRHDTVYWYQQGPGQDPQFLISFYEKMQSDKGSIPDRFSAQQFSDYHSELNMSSLELGDSALYFCASSPPYRGGNSGNTIYFGEGSWLTVV.

The chain links TRBV12-5 to TRBJ2-5; D assignment may be TRBD1 or TRBD2 (5 bases each). The J call may be faulty, since TRBJ2-7 better matches the DNA end. Germline V gene data show CDR1 as LGHNT and CDR2 as FRNRAP. The CDR3 is 14 amino acids. Here the CDR3 DNA reads TGTGCTAGTGGTTTGGTACCCAGGGAGATCGAGCAGTACTTC. Residues: CASGLVPREIEQYF.

V gene TRBV5-1 combines with J gene TRBJ2-5; D is uncertain. The CDR3 spans 14 residues. Deletions cut 0 bases from V and 0 bases from J, with 6 bases between. CDR1 is SGHRS and CDR2 is YFSETQ in the germline V gene. In nucleotides, the CDR3 is TGCGCCAGCAGCTTGGACGTGTACCAAGAGACCCAGTACTTC. It translates to CASSLDVYQETQYF.

The rearrangement links TRBV19 to TRBJ2-7; the D gene is possibly TRBD2 (5 bases). Germline V gives CDR1 LNHDA, CDR2 SQIVND (reference sequence). This CDR3 has 15 residues. Between the trimmed V and J ends, which lost 7 bases and 6 bases, there was a span of 22 bases. CDR3 coding DNA: TGTGCCAGTAATAGAGGACTTGCATCTTTAGGCGAGCAGTACTTC. This translates into CASNRGLASLGEQYF.

The chain links TRBV29-1 to TRBJ2-7; D may be TRBD2 (5 bases). Trimming removed 8 bases at V and 0 bases at J, with 14 bases between. Germline CDR1 and CDR2: SQVTM and ANQGSEA. The CDR3 covers 13 residues. The CDR3 DNA reads TGCAGCCGCGGCGGGTGGAGCTCCTACGAGCAGTACTTC. Its translation is CSRGGWSSYEQYF.

V usage is TRBV5-1 and J usage is TRBJ2-3; D unresolved. Germline-derived CDR1 and CDR2 are SGHRS and YFSETQ. The CDR3 loop spans 15 amino acids. The V and J ends lost 7 bases and 6 bases respectively, with 21 bases between them. CDR3 DNA sequence: TGCGCCAGCCGTAAAGCCGGGTCCTACAGTGATACGCAGTATTTT. Residues: CASRKAGSYSDTQYF.

The rearrangement uses TRBV11-3 and TRBJ2-3, with D perhaps matching TRBD1 (6 bases). Germline lookup yields CDR1 SGHNT and CDR2 YENEEA. This CDR3 has 18 residues. Trimming took off 5 bases at V and 1 base at J, with 22 bases between the two ends. CDR3 DNA sequence: TGTGCCAGCAGCGCCCGAACAAATACAGGGCACGGCACAGATACGCAGTATTTT. Protein sequence: CASSARTNTGHGTDTQYF.

CDR3 coding DNA: TGTGCCACCAGAGGTGATCTTACAGATACGCAGTATTTT. It encodes CATRGDLTDTQYF. This chain uses TRBV10-3 with TRBJ2-3; unclear D gene. The CDR3 covers 13 residues. The ends were cut back, 10 bases at V and 3 bases at J, with 14 bases in the middle. The V gene's germline CDR1 is ENHRY and CDR2 SYGVKD.

The CDR3 DNA reads as TGTGCCAGCAGCTCTGGGGCTAGCGGGAGGTTCGATGAGCAGTTCTTC. Translated, it gives CASSSGASGRFDEQFF. The V and J genes are TRBV5-8 and TRBJ2-1; 11 bases match TRBD2. In germline, CDR1 is SGHTS, CDR2 YDEGEE. The CDR3 has 16 residues. V was clipped by 3 bases and J by 8 bases; unmatched bases: 10.

The chain combines TRBV29-1 with TRBJ1-2, with D unclear. Germline CDR1 reads SQVTM; CDR2 reads ANQGSEA. The CDR3 sequence is 12 residues long. Trimming cost V 2 bases and J 7 bases, with 11 bases left between them. The CDR3 is CSVERVERGYTF. The DNA for the CDR3 is TGCAGCGTTGAAAGGGTGGAACGTGGCTACACCTTC.